The clone carrying this TCR beta chain occurred once. This sample was taken from a study of shared clonotypes between healthy human individuals. Germline V lookup: CDR1 SEHNR, CDR2 FQNEAQ (reference sequence). The CDR3 runs to 16 residues. V shed 6 bases, J shed 0 bases, and the junction held 8 bases outside the gene matches. The assay was immunoSEQ multiplex PCR, and TCRdb's table has in-frame clones only and misses some. The table shows approximately 470,000 clones, with around four fifths occurring only once. Sequenced input: PBMCs. This rearrangement joins TRBV7-9 to TRBJ2-1, with 7 positions matching TRBD1. This receptor was taken from a middle-aged woman in good health. Some clones in this sample may be carry-over from other donors' samples. The CDR3 loop reads CASRTDRAVSYNEQFF. The CDR3 DNA sequence: TGTGCCAGCAGAACTGACAGGGCCGTCTCCTACAATGAGCAGTTCTTC.